Listed below are T cell receptor beta chains from one sample, sequenced in a study of T cells in Graves' hyperthyroidism and ophthalmopathy. TCRdb processed the multiplex PCR reads anew with MiXCR; each CDR3 protein has one entry. The sample comprises roughly 510,000 distinct CDR3 sequences, around 20% of which are singletons, and roughly 29% rests with the top ten. The source material was blood. Source of these receptors: a man between 18 and 35 years old with Graves' hyperthyroidism. CDR3s include the opening cysteine and the closing phenylalanine or tryptophan. Each record gives: clone size, J gene, V gene, D gene, CDR3 protein, CDR3 DNA. D genes are given only for firm matches. Clone sizes are given selectively: once, few, many, or a class where the clone is expanded.

clone_size: NA
j_call: TRBJ1-2
v_call: TRBV6-5
d_call: NA
cdr3_aa: CASSYLQGLGYGYTF
cdr3_nt: TGTGCCAGCAGTTACCTACAGGGTCTGGGCTATGGCTACACCTTC

clone_size: NA
j_call: TRBJ2-5
v_call: TRBV3-1
d_call: TRBD1
cdr3_aa: CASSFRAGGETQYF
cdr3_nt: TGTGCCAGCAGCTTCCGAGCAGGGGGAGAGACCCAGTACTTC

clone_size: NA
j_call: TRBJ2-5
v_call: TRBV5-4
d_call: TRBD2
cdr3_aa: CASSLGTSGSYETQYF
cdr3_nt: TGTGCCAGCAGCCTAGGGACTAGCGGGAGCTATGAGACCCAGTACTTC

clone_size: NA
j_call: TRBJ1-1
v_call: TRBV6-2/TRBV6-3
d_call: TRBD1
cdr3_aa: CASSWAGGPGNTEAFF
cdr3_nt: TGTGCCAGCAGTTGGGCAGGGGGCCCGGGGAACACTGAAGCTTTCTTT

clone_size: NA
j_call: TRBJ1-1
v_call: TRBV12-5
d_call: NA
cdr3_aa: CASGTGLGTEAFF
cdr3_nt: TGTGCTAGTGGAACAGGCCTGGGCACTGAAGCTTTCTTT

clone_size: few
j_call: TRBJ1-5
v_call: TRBV6-1
d_call: TRBD1
cdr3_aa: CASSRRTGAQPQHF
cdr3_nt: TGTGCCAGCAGCCGCAGGACAGGGGCCCAGCCCCAGCATTTT

clone_size: many
j_call: TRBJ2-7
v_call: TRBV4-1
d_call: TRBD2
cdr3_aa: CASSQVSSGTYEQYF
cdr3_nt: TGCGCCAGCAGCCAAGTCTCTAGCGGAACCTACGAGCAGTACTTC

clone_size: few
j_call: TRBJ2-7
v_call: TRBV30
d_call: NA
cdr3_aa: CAGFTGIGSDEQYF
cdr3_nt: TGTGCCGGGTTTACAGGGATAGGTTCTGACGAGCAGTACTTC

clone_size: many
j_call: TRBJ2-5
v_call: TRBV6-5
d_call: TRBD1
cdr3_aa: CASSYTDRGQETQYF
cdr3_nt: TGTGCCAGCAGTTACACGGACAGGGGCCAAGAGACCCAGTACTTC

clone_size: many
j_call: TRBJ1-1
v_call: TRBV12-3/TRBV12-4
d_call: TRBD1
cdr3_aa: CASSLEAGGYTEAFF
cdr3_nt: TGTGCCAGCAGTTTAGAGGCAGGGGGGTACACTGAAGCTTTCTTT

clone_size: many
j_call: TRBJ1-3
v_call: TRBV12-3/TRBV12-4
d_call: NA
cdr3_aa: CASSLGAGAGSGNTIYF
cdr3_nt: TGTGCCAGCAGTTTGGGGGCAGGGGCCGGGAGCGGAAACACCATATATTTT

clone_size: NA
j_call: TRBJ2-7
v_call: TRBV25-1
d_call: NA
cdr3_aa: CASSESVGEPSYEQYF
cdr3_nt: TGTGCCAGCAGTGAATCCGTTGGAGAGCCGTCCTACGAGCAGTACTTC

clone_size: many
j_call: TRBJ1-2
v_call: TRBV4-2
d_call: TRBD1
cdr3_aa: CASSQDPGQATGYTF
cdr3_nt: TGTGCCAGCAGCCAAGATCCGGGACAGGCTACAGGCTACACCTTC